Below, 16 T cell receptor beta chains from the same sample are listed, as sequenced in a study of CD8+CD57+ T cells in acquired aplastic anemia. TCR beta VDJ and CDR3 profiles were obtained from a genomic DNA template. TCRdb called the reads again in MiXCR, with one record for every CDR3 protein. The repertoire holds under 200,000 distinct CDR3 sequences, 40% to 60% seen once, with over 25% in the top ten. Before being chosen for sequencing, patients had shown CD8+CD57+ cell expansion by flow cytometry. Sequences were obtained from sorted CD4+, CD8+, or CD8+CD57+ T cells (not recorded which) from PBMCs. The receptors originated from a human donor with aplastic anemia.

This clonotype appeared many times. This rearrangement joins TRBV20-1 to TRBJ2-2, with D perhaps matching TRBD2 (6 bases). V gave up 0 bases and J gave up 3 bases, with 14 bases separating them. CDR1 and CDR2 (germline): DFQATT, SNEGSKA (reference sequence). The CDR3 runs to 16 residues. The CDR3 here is CSARDRDFAYTGELFF. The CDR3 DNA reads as TGCAGTGCTAGAGATAGGGACTTCGCGTACACCGGGGAGCTGTTTTTT.

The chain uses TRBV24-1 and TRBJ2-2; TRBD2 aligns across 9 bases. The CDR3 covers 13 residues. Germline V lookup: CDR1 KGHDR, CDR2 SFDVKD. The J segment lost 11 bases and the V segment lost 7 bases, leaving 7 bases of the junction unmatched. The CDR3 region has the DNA TGTGCCACCAGAGGGACTAGCTCCTACGAGCTGTTTTTT. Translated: CATRGTSSYELFF.

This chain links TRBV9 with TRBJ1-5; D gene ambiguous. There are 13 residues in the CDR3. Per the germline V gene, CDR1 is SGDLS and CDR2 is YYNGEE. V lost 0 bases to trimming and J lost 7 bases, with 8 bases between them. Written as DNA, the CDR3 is TGTGCCAGCAGCGTAGACGGAGTCCAGCCCCAGCATTTT. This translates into CASSVDGVQPQHF. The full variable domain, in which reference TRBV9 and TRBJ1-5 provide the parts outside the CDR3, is DSGVTQTPKHLITATGQRVTLRCSPRSGDLSVYWYQQSLDQGLQFLIQYYNGEERAKGNILERFSAQQFPDLHSELNLSSLELGDSALYFCASSVDGVQPQHFGDGTRLSIL.

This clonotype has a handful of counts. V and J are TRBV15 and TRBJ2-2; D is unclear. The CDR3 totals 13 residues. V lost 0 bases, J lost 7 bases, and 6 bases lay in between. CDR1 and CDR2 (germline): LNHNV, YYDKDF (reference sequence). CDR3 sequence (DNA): TGTGCCACCAGCAGAGATCTCGGCGGGGAGCTGTTTTTT. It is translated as CATSRDLGGELFF.

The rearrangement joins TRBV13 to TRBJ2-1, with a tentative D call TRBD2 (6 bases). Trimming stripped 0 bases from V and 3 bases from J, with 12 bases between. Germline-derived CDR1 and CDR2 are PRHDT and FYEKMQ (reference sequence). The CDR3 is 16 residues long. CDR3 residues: CASSLGAGRIYNEQFF. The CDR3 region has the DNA TGTGCCAGCAGCTTAGGTGCGGGACGGATCTACAATGAGCAGTTCTTC.

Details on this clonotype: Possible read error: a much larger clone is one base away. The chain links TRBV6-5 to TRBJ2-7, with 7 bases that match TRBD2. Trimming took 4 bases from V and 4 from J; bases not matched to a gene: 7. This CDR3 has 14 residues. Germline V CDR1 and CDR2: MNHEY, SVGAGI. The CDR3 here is CASSSLADQYEQYF. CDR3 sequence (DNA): TGTGCCAGCAGTTCTCTAGCGGACCAGTACGAGCAGTACTTC.

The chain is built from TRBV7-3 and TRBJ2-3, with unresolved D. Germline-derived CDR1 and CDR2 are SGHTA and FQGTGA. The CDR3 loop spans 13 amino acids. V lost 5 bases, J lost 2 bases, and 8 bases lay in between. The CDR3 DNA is TGTGCCAGCAGCCCCTCTTCCACAGATACGCAGTATTTT. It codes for CASSPSSTDTQYF.

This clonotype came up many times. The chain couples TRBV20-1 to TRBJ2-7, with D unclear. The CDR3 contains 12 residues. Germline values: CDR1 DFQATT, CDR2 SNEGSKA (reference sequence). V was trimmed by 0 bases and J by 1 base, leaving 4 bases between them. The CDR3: CSARDGSYEQYF. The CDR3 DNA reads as TGCAGTGCTAGAGATGGTTCCTACGAGCAGTACTTC.

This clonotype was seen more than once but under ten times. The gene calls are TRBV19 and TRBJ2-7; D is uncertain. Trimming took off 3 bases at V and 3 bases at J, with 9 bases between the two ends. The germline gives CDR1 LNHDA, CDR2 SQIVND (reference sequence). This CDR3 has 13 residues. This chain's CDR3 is CASSMRGNYEQYF. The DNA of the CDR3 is TGTGCCAGTAGTATGCGCGGCAACTACGAGCAGTACTTC.

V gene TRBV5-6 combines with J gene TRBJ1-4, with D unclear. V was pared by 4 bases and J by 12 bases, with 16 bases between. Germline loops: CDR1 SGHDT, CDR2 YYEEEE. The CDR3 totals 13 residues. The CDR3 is CASSLWALKELFF. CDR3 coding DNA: TGTGCCAGCAGCCTATGGGCCCTGAAGGAACTGTTTTTT. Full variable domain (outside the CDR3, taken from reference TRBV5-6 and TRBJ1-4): DAGVTQSPTHLIKTRGQQVTLRCSPKSGHDTVSWYQQALGQGPQFIFQYYEEEERQRGNFPDRFSGHQFPNYSSELNVNALLLGDSALYLCASSLWALKELFFGSGTQLSVL.

CDR3 region: CATSEAIAGAANEQFF. CDR3 DNA: TGTGCCACCAGTGAGGCTATAGCGGGAGCGGCAAATGAGCAGTTCTTC. J is TRBJ2-1 and V is TRBV24-1; 9 bases agree with TRBD2. V was clipped by 4 bases and J by 7 bases; unmatched bases: 10. Germline-derived CDR1 and CDR2 are KGHDR and SFDVKD. This CDR3 comprises 16 residues.

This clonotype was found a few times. CDR3 sequence reads: CSAATGVEIEAFF. In nucleotides, the CDR3 is TGCAGTGCAGCCACAGGTGTCGAGATCGAAGCTTTCTTT. V usage is TRBV20-1 and J usage is TRBJ1-1, with a weak D call TRBD1 (5 bases). The germline V gene has CDR1 DFQATT and CDR2 SNEGSKA (reference sequence). V lost 6 bases to trimming and J lost 8 bases, with 19 bases between them. The CDR3 runs 13 residues.

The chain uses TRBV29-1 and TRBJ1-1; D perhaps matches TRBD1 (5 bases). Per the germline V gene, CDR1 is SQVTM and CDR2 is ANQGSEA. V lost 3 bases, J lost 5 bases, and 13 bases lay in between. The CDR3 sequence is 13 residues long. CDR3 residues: CSVDGRVLTEAFF. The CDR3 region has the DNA TGCAGCGTTGACGGCAGGGTGTTAACTGAAGCTTTCTTT.

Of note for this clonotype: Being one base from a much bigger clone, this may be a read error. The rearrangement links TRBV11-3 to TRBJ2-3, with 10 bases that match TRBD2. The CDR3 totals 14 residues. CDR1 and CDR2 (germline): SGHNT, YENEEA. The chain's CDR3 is CASRASGRLDMQYF. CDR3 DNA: TGTGCCAGCAGGGCTAGCGGGAGATTAGATATGCAGTATTTT.

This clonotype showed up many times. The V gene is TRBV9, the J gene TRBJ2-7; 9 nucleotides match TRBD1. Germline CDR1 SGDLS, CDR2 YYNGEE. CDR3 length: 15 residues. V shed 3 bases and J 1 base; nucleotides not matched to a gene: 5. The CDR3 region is CASSAYGTGSYEQYF. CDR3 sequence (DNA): TGTGCCAGCAGCGCCTACGGGACAGGGTCCTACGAGCAGTACTTC.

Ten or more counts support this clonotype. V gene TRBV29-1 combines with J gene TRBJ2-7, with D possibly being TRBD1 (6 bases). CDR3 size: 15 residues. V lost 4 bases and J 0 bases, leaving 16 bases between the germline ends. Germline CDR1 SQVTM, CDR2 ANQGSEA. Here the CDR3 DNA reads TGCAGCGTTGGACCAGACAGGTCCCACTCCTACGAGCAGTACTTC. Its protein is CSVGPDRSHSYEQYF.